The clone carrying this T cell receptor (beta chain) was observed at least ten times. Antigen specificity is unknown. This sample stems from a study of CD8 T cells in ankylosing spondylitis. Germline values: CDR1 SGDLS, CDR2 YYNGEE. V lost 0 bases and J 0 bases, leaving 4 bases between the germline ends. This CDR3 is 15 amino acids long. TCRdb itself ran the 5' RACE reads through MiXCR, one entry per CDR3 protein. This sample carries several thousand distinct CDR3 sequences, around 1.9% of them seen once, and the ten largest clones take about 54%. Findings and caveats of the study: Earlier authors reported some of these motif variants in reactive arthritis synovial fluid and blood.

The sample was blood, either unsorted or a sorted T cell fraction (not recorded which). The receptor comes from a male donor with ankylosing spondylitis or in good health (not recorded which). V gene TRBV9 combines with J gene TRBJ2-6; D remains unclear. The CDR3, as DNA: TGTGCCAGCAGCGTAGCCGCCTCTGGGGCCAACGTCCTGACTTTC. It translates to CASSVAASGANVLTF.